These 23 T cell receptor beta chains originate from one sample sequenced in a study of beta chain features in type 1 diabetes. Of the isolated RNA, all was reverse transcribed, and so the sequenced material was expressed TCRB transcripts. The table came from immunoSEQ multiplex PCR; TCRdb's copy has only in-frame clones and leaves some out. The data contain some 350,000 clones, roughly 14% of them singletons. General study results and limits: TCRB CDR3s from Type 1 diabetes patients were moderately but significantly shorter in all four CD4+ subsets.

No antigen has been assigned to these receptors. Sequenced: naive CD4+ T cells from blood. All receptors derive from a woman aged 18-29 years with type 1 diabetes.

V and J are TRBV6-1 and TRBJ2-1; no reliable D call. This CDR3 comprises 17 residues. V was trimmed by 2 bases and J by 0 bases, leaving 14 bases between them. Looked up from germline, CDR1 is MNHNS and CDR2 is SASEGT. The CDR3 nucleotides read TGTGCCAGCAGTGAACAACTACCCATATCCTCCTACAATGAGCAGTTCTTC. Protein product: CASSEQLPISSYNEQFF.

The CDR3 region is CASSLGAGANNEQFF. The CDR3 DNA reads as TGTGCCAGCAGCTTAGGAGCGGGAGCGAACAATGAGCAGTTCTTC. The rearrangement joins TRBV7-9 to TRBJ2-1; 8 positions match TRBD2. J was trimmed by 5 bases and V by 1 base; bases with no gene match: 4. The CDR3 has 15 amino acids. Germline lookup yields CDR1 SEHNR and CDR2 FQNEAQ (reference sequence).

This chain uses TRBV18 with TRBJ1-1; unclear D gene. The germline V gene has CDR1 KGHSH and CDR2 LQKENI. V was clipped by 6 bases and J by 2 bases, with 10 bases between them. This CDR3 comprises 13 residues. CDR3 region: CASSGLQNTEAFF. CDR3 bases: TGTGCCAGCTCCGGACTGCAAAACACTGAAGCTTTCTTT.

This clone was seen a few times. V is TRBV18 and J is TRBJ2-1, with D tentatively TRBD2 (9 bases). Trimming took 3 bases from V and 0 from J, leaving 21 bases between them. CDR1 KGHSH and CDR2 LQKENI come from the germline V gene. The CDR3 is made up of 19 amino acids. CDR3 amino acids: CASSPGTGVAGDSYNEQFF. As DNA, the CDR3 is TGTGCCAGCTCACCGGGGACAGGAGTAGCGGGAGACTCCTACAATGAGCAGTTCTTC.

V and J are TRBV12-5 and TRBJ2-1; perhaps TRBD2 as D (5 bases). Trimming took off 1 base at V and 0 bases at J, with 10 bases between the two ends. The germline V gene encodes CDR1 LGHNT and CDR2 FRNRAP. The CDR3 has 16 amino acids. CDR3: CASGLGSVSSYNEQFF. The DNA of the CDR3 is TGTGCTAGTGGTTTGGGTAGCGTTAGCTCCTACAATGAGCAGTTCTTC.

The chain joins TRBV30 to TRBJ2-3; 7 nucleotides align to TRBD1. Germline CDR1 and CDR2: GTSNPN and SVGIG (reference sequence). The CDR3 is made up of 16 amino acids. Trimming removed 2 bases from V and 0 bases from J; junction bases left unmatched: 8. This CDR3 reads CAWSPGTDLSTDTQYF. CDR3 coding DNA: TGTGCCTGGAGTCCGGGGACAGATCTCAGCACAGATACGCAGTATTTT. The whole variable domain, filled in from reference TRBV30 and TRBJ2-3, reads SQTIHQWPATLVQPVGSPLSLECTVEGTSNPNLYWYRQAAGRGLQLLFYSVGIGQISSEVPQNLSASRPQDRQFILSSKKLLLSDSGFYLCAWSPGTDLSTDTQYFGPGTRLTVL.

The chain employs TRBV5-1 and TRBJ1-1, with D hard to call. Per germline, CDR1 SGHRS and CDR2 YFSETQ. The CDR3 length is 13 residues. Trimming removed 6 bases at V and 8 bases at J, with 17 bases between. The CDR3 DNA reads TGCGCCAGCAACTCCGGGATTTCCCCAGAAGCTTTCTTT. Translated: CASNSGISPEAFF. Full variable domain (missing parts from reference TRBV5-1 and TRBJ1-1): KAGVTQTPRYLIKTRGQQVTLSCSPISGHRSVSWYQQTPGQGLQFLFEYFSETQRNKGNFPGRFSGRQFSNSRSEMNVSTLELGDSALYLCASNSGISPEAFFGQGTRLTVV.

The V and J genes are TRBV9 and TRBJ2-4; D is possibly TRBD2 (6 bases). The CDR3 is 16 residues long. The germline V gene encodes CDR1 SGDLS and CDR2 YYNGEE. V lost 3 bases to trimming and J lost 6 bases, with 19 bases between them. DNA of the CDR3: TGTGCCAGCAGCGCGGACCCGGGAGCTGTTGGAAACATTCAGTACTTC. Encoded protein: CASSADPGAVGNIQYF.

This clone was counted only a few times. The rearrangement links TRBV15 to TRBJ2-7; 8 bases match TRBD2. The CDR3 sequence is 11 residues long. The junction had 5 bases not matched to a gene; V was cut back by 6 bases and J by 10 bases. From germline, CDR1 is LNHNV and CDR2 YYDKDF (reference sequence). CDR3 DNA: TGTGCCACCAGAGGAAGCGGGAGACAGTACGTC. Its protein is CATRGSGRQYV.

The CDR3 is CASRQGQETQYF. The DNA of the CDR3 is TGTGCCAGCCGACAGGGTCAAGAGACCCAGTACTTC. The rearrangement uses TRBV6-5 and TRBJ2-5; TRBD1 matches at 7 bases. The V segment lost 8 bases and the J segment 2 bases; nucleotides outside the gene matches: 2. The CDR3 sequence is 12 residues long. CDR1 and CDR2 (germline): MNHEY, SVGAGI.

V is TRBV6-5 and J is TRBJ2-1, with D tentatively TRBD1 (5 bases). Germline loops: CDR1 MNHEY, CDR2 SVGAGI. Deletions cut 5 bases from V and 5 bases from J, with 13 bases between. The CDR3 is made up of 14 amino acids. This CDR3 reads CASSMRQRNNEQFF. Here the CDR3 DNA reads TGTGCCAGCAGTATGAGACAGAGGAACAATGAGCAGTTCTTC.

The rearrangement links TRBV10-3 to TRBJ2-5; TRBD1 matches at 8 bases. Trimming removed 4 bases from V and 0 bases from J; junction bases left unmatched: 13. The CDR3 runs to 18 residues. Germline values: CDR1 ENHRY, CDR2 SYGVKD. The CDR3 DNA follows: TGTGCCATCAGTGCCTCGTCGGGACAGGAATATGACCAAGAGACCCAGTACTTC. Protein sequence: CAISASSGQEYDQETQYF.

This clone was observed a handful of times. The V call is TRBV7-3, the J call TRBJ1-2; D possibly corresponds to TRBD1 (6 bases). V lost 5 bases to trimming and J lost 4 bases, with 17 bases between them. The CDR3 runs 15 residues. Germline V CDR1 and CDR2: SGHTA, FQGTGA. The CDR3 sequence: CASSRIGGGSYGYTF. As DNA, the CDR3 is TGTGCCAGCAGCCGAATTGGGGGCGGCAGCTATGGCTACACCTTC.

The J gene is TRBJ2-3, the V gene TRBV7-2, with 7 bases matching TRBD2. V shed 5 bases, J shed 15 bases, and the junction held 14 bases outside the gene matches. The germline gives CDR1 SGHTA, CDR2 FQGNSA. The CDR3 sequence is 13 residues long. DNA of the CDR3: TGTGCCAGCAGCCCCAGGGAGGGGCGCAGGATATATTTT. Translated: CASSPREGRRIYF.

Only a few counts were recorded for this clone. The CDR3 nucleotides read TGCGCCAGCAGCACATTAACAGGACCCAACACTGAAGCTTTCTTT. It codes for CASSTLTGPNTEAFF. The chain couples TRBV5-1 to TRBJ1-1; perhaps TRBD1 as D (5 bases). Germline assignment: CDR1 SGHRS and CDR2 YFSETQ. CDR3 length: 15 residues. With 4 bases removed from V and 2 bases from J, the gap between germline ends came to 15 bases.

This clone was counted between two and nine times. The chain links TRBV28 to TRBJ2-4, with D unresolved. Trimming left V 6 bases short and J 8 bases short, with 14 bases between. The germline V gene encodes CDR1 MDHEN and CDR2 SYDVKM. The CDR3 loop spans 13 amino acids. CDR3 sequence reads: CASRRRQRDIQYF. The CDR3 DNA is TGTGCCAGCAGGAGGCGGCAAAGAGACATTCAGTACTTC.

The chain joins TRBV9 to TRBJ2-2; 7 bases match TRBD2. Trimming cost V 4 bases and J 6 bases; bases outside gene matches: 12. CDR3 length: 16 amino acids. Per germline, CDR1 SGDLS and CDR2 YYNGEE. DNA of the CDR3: TGTGCCAGCAGCCCCCGGCCGACTAGCTTTTCCGGGGAGCTGTTTTTT. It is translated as CASSPRPTSFSGELFF.

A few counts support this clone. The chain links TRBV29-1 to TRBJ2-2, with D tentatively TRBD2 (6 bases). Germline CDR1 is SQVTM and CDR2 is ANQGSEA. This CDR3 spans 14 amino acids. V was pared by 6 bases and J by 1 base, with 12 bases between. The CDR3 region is CSVVPGRNTGELFF. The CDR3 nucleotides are TGCAGCGTCGTCCCCGGGAGGAACACCGGGGAGCTGTTTTTT.

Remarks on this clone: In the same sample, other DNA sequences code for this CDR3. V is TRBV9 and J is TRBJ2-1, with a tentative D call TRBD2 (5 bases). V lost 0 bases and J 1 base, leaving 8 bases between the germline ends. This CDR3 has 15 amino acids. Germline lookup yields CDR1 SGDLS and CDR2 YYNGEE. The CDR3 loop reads CASSVVGASYNEQFF. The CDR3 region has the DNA TGTGCCAGCAGCGTAGTGGGAGCTTCCTACAATGAGCAGTTCTTC.

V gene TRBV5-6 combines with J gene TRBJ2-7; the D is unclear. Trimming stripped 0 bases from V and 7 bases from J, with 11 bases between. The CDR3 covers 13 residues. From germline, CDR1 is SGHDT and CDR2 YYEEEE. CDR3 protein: CASSLVASGEQYV. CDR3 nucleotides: TGTGCCAGCAGCTTGGTTGCCTCCGGGGAGCAGTACGTC.

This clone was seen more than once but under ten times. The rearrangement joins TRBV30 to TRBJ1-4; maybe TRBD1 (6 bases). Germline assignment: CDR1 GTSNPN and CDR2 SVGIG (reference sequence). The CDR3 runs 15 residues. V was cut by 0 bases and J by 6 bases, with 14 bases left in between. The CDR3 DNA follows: TGTGCCTGGAGTGTACCGGGGACAATATATGAAAAACTGTTTTTT. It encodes CAWSVPGTIYEKLFF.

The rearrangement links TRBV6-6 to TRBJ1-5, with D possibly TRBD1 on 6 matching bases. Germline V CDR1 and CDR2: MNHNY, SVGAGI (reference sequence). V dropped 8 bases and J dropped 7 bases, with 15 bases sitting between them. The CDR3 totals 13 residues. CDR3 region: CASVGRGGQPQHF. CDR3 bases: TGTGCCAGCGTGGGCAGGGGCGGACAGCCCCAGCATTTT.

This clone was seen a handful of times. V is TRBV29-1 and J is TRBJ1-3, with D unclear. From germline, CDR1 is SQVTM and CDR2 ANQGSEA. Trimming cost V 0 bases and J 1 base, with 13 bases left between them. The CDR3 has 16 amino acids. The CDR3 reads CSVEDLTSPSGNTIYF. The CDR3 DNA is TGCAGCGTTGAAGATTTGACTAGTCCGTCTGGAAACACCATATATTTT.